Described below is a single TCR beta chain sequence and its context. Its specificity is unknown. Viral peptide pools were used in the ViraFEST assay to expand antigen-specific CD4+ T cells, and sequencing came afterward. It was after approximately 11 days of culture that CD4+ T cells were isolated. Having tested negative for nucleocapsid antibodies, the vaccine recipients showed no prior SARS-CoV-2 infection. Every well got a few million PBMC, which were grown with roughly 9.5 IU/ml IL-2 and roughly 10 ug/ml peptides. Cultures received IL-2 medium that replaced half the medium on days 3 and 7. Assay used: immunoSEQ multiplex PCR; TCRdb lists only in-frame clones, some missing. The sample gives about 41,000 clones, 77% of which show up once; 2.9% is in the top ten. This specimen belongs to a study of vaccination effects on CD4 cells after COVID-19. Study-level results: Just 1 of 255 vaccine-induced clones in healthy recipients was cross-reactive. Infection- and vaccine-induced clones contracted markedly late after vaccination.

This CDR3 has 14 residues. V was pared by 5 bases and J by 8 bases, with 17 bases between. The germline gives CDR1 LNHDA, CDR2 SQIVND (reference sequence). The material was CD4+ T cells from PBMCs cultured with HCoV-NL63 spike peptides, obtained before COVID-19 vaccination. The chain uses TRBV19 and TRBJ2-3; D is possibly TRBD1 or TRBD2 (5 bases each). The sequence was obtained from a human donor who received a COVID-19 vaccine. For the CDR3, the DNA is TGTGCCAGTAGTCTCGGGGCGCACTCCGGTACGCAGTATTTT. It is translated as CASSLGAHSGTQYF.